This T cell receptor beta chain was captured by sequencing in a study of T-cell memory formation after mild COVID-19. The CDR3 extends over 14 amino acids. The germline gives CDR1 DFQATT, CDR2 SNEGSKA (reference sequence). With V trimmed by 5 bases and J by 6 bases, 5 bases remained unmatched. MiXCR, run by TCRdb on the 5' RACE reads, gives a single entry per CDR3 protein. The sample records 450,000 to 700,000 distinct CDR3 sequences, roughly 18% being singletons. The receptor was isolated from an adult woman who had mild COVID-19 (a few samples of this study predate the infection). Cell type and time point are not known. Sequencing was performed on PBMCs or a T cell subset sorted from them (not recorded which). The chain is built from TRBV20-1 and TRBJ2-2, with 11 positions matching TRBD2. CDR3: CSAVAGGRAGELFF. CDR3 DNA sequence: TGCAGTGCTGTAGCGGGGGGGCGCGCCGGGGAGCTGTTTTTT.